The text below deals with one T cell receptor beta chain. In the source study's methods: Estimation of nucleated cell counts relied on the amplification of reference gene primers. Only in-frame clones appear in the TCRdb table, and some are missing; sequencing was by immunoSEQ multiplex PCR. D and trimming were read from the DNA, whereas the V and J calls and clone size are those reported in that table. The sample records 200,000 to 300,000 clones, under 90% being singletons. This record belongs to a study of blood T cell repertoires in COVID-19. Study-wide background: Samples came from the United States, Italy and Spain, spanning acute and convalescent COVID-19. Nucleic acid was either cDNA or gDNA, and it came from T cells, B-cell-depleted T cells, or PBMCs.

V lost 5 bases and J lost 0; bases outside the gene matches: 7. Germline assignment: CDR1 SGHRS and CDR2 YFSETQ. There are 15 residues in the CDR3. The chain has TRBV5-1 and TRBJ1-1, with TRBD1 matching 7 bases. The sequence derives from a man aged 55 to 69 with acute or convalescent COVID-19. The sample consisted of peripheral blood. CDR3 loop: CASSTGDWMNTEAFF. Here the CDR3 DNA reads TGCGCCAGCAGTACAGGGGACTGGATGAACACTGAAGCTTTCTTT.